One sample yielded the 27 T cell receptor beta chains listed below, sequenced in a study of T cell responses to AZD1222 COVID-19 vaccine. Profiling relied on immunoSEQ multiplex PCR, and the TCRdb table lists in-frame clones only, not all of them. Among around 160,000 clones listed, 91% were seen once. The sequencing used peripheral blood, collected 28 days after the second AZD1222 dose. These receptor sequences come from an adult who received the AZD1222 COVID-19 vaccine.

The chain carries TRBV19 and TRBJ1-1; possible D gene TRBD1, 6 bases. The CDR3 runs 14 residues. Trimming removed 5 bases from V and 1 base from J, with 11 bases in between. The germline gives CDR1 LNHDA, CDR2 SQIVND (reference sequence). The CDR3 bases are TGTGCCAGTAGTTCCCAGACAGGGAACACTGAAGCTTTCTTT. It encodes CASSSQTGNTEAFF.

J is TRBJ2-7 and V is TRBV4-2; 8 bases map to TRBD2. The CDR3 covers 16 residues. Germline V gives CDR1 LGHNA, CDR2 YNFKEQ. V lost 3 bases and J lost 6; bases outside the gene matches: 13. CDR3 nucleotides: TGTGCCAGCAGCCACTTTAAGGACGGCGGGGGGTCCGAGCAGTACTTC. This encodes CASSHFKDGGGSEQYF.

This rearrangement joins TRBV29-1 to TRBJ1-2; D is uncertain. Trimming pared 5 bases from V and 5 bases from J, leaving 12 bases between. This CDR3 is built from 12 residues. Germline assignment: CDR1 SQVTM and CDR2 ANQGSEA. The CDR3 sequence: CSVQGSWYGYTF. The CDR3 DNA is TGCAGCGTTCAAGGAAGCTGGTATGGCTACACCTTC.

This clone appeared a few times. The chain's CDR3 is CASSADRYAYEQYF. CDR3 nucleotide sequence: TGTGCCAGCAGCGCGGACAGGTATGCCTACGAGCAGTACTTC. The J gene is TRBJ2-7, the V gene TRBV7-2; 7 nucleotides line up with TRBD1. The CDR3 has 14 amino acids. V lost 5 bases to trimming and J lost 2 bases; unmatched junction nucleotides: 6. Germline V gene sequence: CDR1 SGHTA, CDR2 FQGNSA.

The J gene is TRBJ2-1, the V gene TRBV3-1 (or the pseudogene TRBV3-2); 16 nucleotides match TRBD2. V was pared by 4 bases and J by 8 bases, with 8 bases of the junction left unmatched. There are 17 residues in the CDR3. Germline CDR1 and CDR2: LGHDT and YNNKEL (reference sequence). The CDR3 region has the DNA TGTGCCAGCAGCCCCGGGACTAGCGGGGGGGCCATCCATGAGCAGTTCTTC. Residues: CASSPGTSGGAIHEQFF.

The DNA for the CDR3 is TGCGCCAGCAGCCGACGAACAGGGGAGCTGTTTTTT. Protein product: CASSRRTGELFF. V and J are TRBV4-3 and TRBJ2-2; D is unclear. The CDR3 consists of 12 residues. V was shortened by 4 bases and J by 8 bases, with 8 bases between the two germline ends. Germline CDR1 reads LGHNA; CDR2 reads YSLEER.

This clone occurred once. The CDR3 sequence: CASSGGTGQRTEAFF. CDR3 nucleotides: TGTGCCAGCAGCGGGGGGACTGGCCAGAGGACTGAAGCTTTCTTT. The rearrangement joins TRBV5-5 to TRBJ1-1; a possible D gene is TRBD1 (5 bases). The CDR3 loop spans 15 amino acids. Germline lookup yields CDR1 SGHKS and CDR2 YYEKEE (reference sequence). The V and J ends lost 4 bases and 5 bases respectively, with 18 bases between them.

This clone was found once. CDR3 bases: TGTGCCAGCAGTGAAGAAGGAGCGGGGGCGAAAAACATTCAGTACTTC. Residues: CASSEEGAGAKNIQYF. V usage is TRBV6-1 and J usage is TRBJ2-4, with 8 bases matching TRBD2. Germline CDR1 is MNHNS and CDR2 is SASEGT. V gave up 1 base and J gave up 4 bases; unmatched junction bases: 6. This CDR3 contains 16 residues.

The chain employs TRBV27 and TRBJ2-3, with D possibly matching TRBD1 (6 bases). CDR1 MNHEY and CDR2 SMNVEV come from the germline V gene (reference sequence). The length of the CDR3 is 16 residues. V dropped 3 bases and J dropped 6 bases, with 19 bases sitting between them. The CDR3, as DNA: TGTGCCAGCAGTTTTACTGGACAGAGCCTCCTGGATACGCAGTATTTT. This sequence encodes CASSFTGQSLLDTQYF.

This chain links TRBV15 with TRBJ1-3; D is undetermined. The CDR3 consists of 16 residues. Germline V gene data show CDR1 as LNHNV and CDR2 as YYDKDF (reference sequence). V was shortened by 3 bases and J by 0 bases, with 12 bases between the two germline ends. CDR3 bases: TGTGCCACCAGCAGTAACGGTGGCCGCTCTGGAAACACCATATATTTT. Its translation: CATSSNGGRSGNTIYF.

The rearrangement uses TRBV2 and TRBJ2-1; D possibly matches TRBD1 or TRBD2 (5 bases each). CDR3 length equals 14 residues. V was cut by 1 base and J by 6 bases, with 10 bases left in between. The V gene's germline CDR1 is SNHLY and CDR2 FYNNEI. CDR3 in DNA: TGTGCCAGCAGTGAAGGGCGTGGGGGCAATGAGCAGTTCTTC. Translation: CASSEGRGGNEQFF.

V is TRBV13 and J is TRBJ2-3; 10 nucleotides match TRBD2. Losses at the gene ends were 2 bases for V and 5 bases for J; bases not matched to a gene: 4. The CDR3 runs to 15 residues. The germline V gene has CDR1 PRHDT and CDR2 FYEKMQ (reference sequence). This chain's CDR3 is CASSLRAGGLDTQYF. The DNA of the CDR3 is TGTGCCAGCAGCTTAAGAGCGGGGGGGTTAGATACGCAGTATTTT.

The CDR3 here is CASSLVKLTPDTQYF. The CDR3 coding sequence is TGTGCCAGCAGCTTAGTTAAGCTAACGCCAGATACGCAGTATTTT. The rearrangement joins TRBV7-9 to TRBJ2-3; D uncertain. Trimming removed 1 base at V and 4 bases at J, with 12 bases between. The germline CDR1 and CDR2 sequences are SEHNR and FQNEAQ (reference sequence). The length of the CDR3 is 15 residues.

The V gene is TRBV7-2, the J gene TRBJ2-2; 7 bases are shared with TRBD2. CDR3 length: 15 amino acids. The V segment lost 1 base and the J segment 6 bases; nucleotides outside the gene matches: 5. Germline V gene sequence: CDR1 SGHTA, CDR2 FQGNSA. This chain's CDR3 is CASSLELLAPGELFF. The DNA of the CDR3 is TGTGCCAGCAGCTTAGAGTTACTAGCGCCCGGGGAGCTGTTTTTT.

CDR3 DNA: TGTGCCAGCAGTTTAATAGGAGGAAACACCATATATTTT. Translated: CASSLIGGNTIYF. The V call is TRBV27, the J call TRBJ1-3; D is uncertain. CDR3 size: 13 residues. V was trimmed by 2 bases and J by 4 bases, leaving 6 bases between them. CDR1 and CDR2 from the germline V gene are MNHEY and SMNVEV (reference sequence).

This clone was seen only once. CDR3 coding DNA: TGTGCCTGGAGGCCGGACAGGAATAAGCCCCAGCATTTT. Translating gives CAWRPDRNKPQHF. The V call is TRBV30, the J call TRBJ1-5, with 7 nucleotides matching TRBD1. Unmatched junction bases numbered 7, after V lost 3 bases and J lost 8 bases. CDR1 is GTSNPN, CDR2 SVGIG, per germline (reference sequence). The CDR3 sequence is 13 residues long. The entire variable domain, with the rest obtained from reference TRBV30 and TRBJ1-5, is as follows: SQTIHQWPATLVQPVGSPLSLECTVEGTSNPNLYWYRQAAGRGLQLLFYSVGIGQISSEVPQNLSASRPQDRQFILSSKKLLLSDSGFYLCAWRPDRNKPQHFGDGTRLSIL.

The chain links TRBV9 to TRBJ1-1; D might be TRBD1 (5 bases). The CDR3 is 15 residues long. Trimming took 0 bases from V and 10 from J, leaving 19 bases between them. Germline V gives CDR1 SGDLS, CDR2 YYNGEE. The CDR3 protein is CASSVATGTQSGAFF. The CDR3 DNA reads TGTGCCAGCAGCGTAGCTACTGGGACTCAGAGCGGAGCTTTCTTT.

V usage is TRBV14 and J usage is TRBJ2-1; 9 positions match TRBD2. The CDR3 loop spans 12 amino acids. The V and J ends lost 2 bases and 15 bases, in that order; junction bases with no gene match: 5. Germline V lookup: CDR1 SGHDN, CDR2 FVKESK. CDR3 residues: CASSQPGLALFF. In DNA, the CDR3 is TGTGCCAGCAGCCAACCGGGACTAGCTCTGTTCTTC.

This chain links TRBV7-3 with TRBJ2-1, with a tentative D call TRBD2 (5 bases). The germline V and J ends were trimmed by 2 bases and 0 bases, with 8 bases remaining between them. The V gene's germline CDR1 is SGHTA and CDR2 FQGTGA. The CDR3 runs to 15 residues. In nucleotides, the CDR3 is TGTGCCAGCAGCTTACTAGCTCACTCCTACAATGAGCAGTTCTTC. It translates to CASSLLAHSYNEQFF. Supplemented by reference TRBV7-3 and TRBJ2-1, the full variable domain reads GAGVSQTPSNKVTEKGKYVELRCDPISGHTALYWYRQSLGQGPEFLIYFQGTGAADDSGLPNDRFFAVRPEGSVSTLKIQRTERGDSAVYLCASSLLAHSYNEQFFGPGTRLTVL.

The V gene is TRBV28, the J gene TRBJ1-2, with D possibly matching TRBD1 (5 bases). The germline V gene has CDR1 MDHEN and CDR2 SYDVKM. This CDR3 region has 12 residues. V lost 3 bases, J lost 8 bases, and 10 bases lay in between. CDR3 DNA sequence: TGTGCCAGCAGTTTGTTGAGGACAGGCTACACCTTC. Encoded protein: CASSLLRTGYTF.

CDR3 residues: CARRAGPDDYEKLFF. The CDR3 DNA sequence: TGTGCCCGACGAGCGGGGCCGGATGATTATGAAAAACTGTTTTTT. The V call is TRBV27, the J call TRBJ1-4, with D perhaps matching TRBD1 (5 bases). Germline lookup yields CDR1 MNHEY and CDR2 SMNVEV (reference sequence). V was shortened by 11 bases and J by 6 bases, with 22 bases between the two germline ends. This CDR3 is built from 15 residues.

This clone occurred once. The chain recombines TRBV6-5 with TRBJ1-1; perhaps TRBD1 as D (5 bases). CDR3 size: 15 residues. Germline CDR1 is MNHEY and CDR2 is SVGAGI. The V gene lost 6 bases and the J gene lost 0 bases, with 14 bases spanning the gap. Here the CDR3 reads CASSKRRELNTEAFF. The DNA for the CDR3 is TGTGCCAGCAGCAAACGCAGGGAGTTGAACACTGAAGCTTTCTTT.

The gene calls are TRBV6-5 and TRBJ1-4; D perhaps matches TRBD1 (5 bases). With 7 bases removed from V and 8 bases from J, the gap between germline ends came to 17 bases. This CDR3 is 14 amino acids long. Germline lookup yields CDR1 MNHEY and CDR2 SVGAGI. The CDR3 coding sequence is TGTGCCAGCACCCACCGCAGGGACGAGGAAAAACTGTTTTTT. Its translation is CASTHRRDEEKLFF.

The CDR3 coding sequence is TGTGCCATCACCAACGGACTAGCGGGAGGACCAGATACGCAGTATTTT. Protein sequence: CAITNGLAGGPDTQYF. The V call is TRBV10-3, the J call TRBJ2-3; 14 bases are a match to TRBD2. The V gene's germline CDR1 is ENHRY and CDR2 SYGVKD. V was pared by 7 bases and J by 4 bases, with 7 bases of the junction left unmatched. CDR3 length: 16 amino acids.

The rearrangement uses TRBV5-4 and TRBJ1-2; D call uncertain. V was trimmed by 0 bases and J by 2 bases, leaving 5 bases between them. The CDR3 is 13 residues long. In germline, CDR1 is SGHNT, CDR2 YYREEE (reference sequence). The CDR3 protein is CASSLDGNYGYTF. CDR3 DNA sequence: TGTGCCAGCAGCTTGGATGGGAACTATGGCTACACCTTC.

This chain connects TRBV6-4 to TRBJ1-1; D may be TRBD1 (6 bases). Trimming took off 6 bases at V and 5 bases at J, with 13 bases between the two ends. The CDR3 contains 13 residues. CDR1 and CDR2 (germline): MRHNA, SNTAGT. CDR3 sequence: CASRAQQGTEAFF. CDR3 coding DNA: TGTGCCAGCAGGGCCCAACAGGGAACTGAAGCTTTCTTT.

This chain connects TRBV5-5 to TRBJ1-2; D remains unclear. The germline gives CDR1 SGHKS, CDR2 YYEKEE (reference sequence). V was cut by 7 bases and J by 4 bases, with 14 bases left in between. This CDR3 is 13 amino acids long. The chain's CDR3 is CASRGREVYGYTF. In DNA, the CDR3 is TGTGCCAGCCGGGGTCGGGAGGTCTATGGCTACACCTTC.